One sample yielded the 24 T cell receptor beta chains listed below, sequenced in a study of blood T cells in healthy people across ages. The second PCR ran roughly 7 to 11 cycles with a sample-barcoded 5' primer and J-beta primers. Via MiXCR, TCRdb re-called the 5' RACE reads, giving one row per CDR3 protein. The sample records about 1.6 million distinct CDR3 sequences, around 35% being singletons. Material for sequencing was blood. These receptors were collected from a woman under 40 in good health.

This clonotype showed up just a few times. The rearrangement joins TRBV10-3 to TRBJ1-2; possibly TRBD1 for D (6 bases). V was trimmed by 0 bases and J by 2 bases, leaving 19 bases between them. The CDR3 spans 18 residues. Germline CDR1 ENHRY, CDR2 SYGVKD. The CDR3 region is CAISESGGLTQFNYGYTF. CDR3 nucleotides: TGTGCCATCAGTGAGTCTGGGGGGCTGACCCAGTTCAACTATGGCTACACCTTC.

This clonotype has more than one count but fewer than ten. This chain joins TRBV27 and TRBJ2-6, with D maybe TRBD1 (8 bases). This CDR3 spans 16 amino acids. Germline V gene data show CDR1 as MNHEY and CDR2 as SMNVEV (reference sequence). The V end lost 6 bases, the J end lost 3 bases, and 15 bases lay between the germline ends. CDR3 amino acids: CASRHRGGFGANVLTF. CDR3 DNA: TGTGCCAGCAGACACAGGGGGGGGTTTGGGGCCAACGTCCTGACTTTC.

The chain joins TRBV2 to TRBJ2-5; weak D call: TRBD2 (5 bases). This CDR3 comprises 15 residues. CDR1 is SNHLY, CDR2 FYNNEI, per germline. Deletions cut 8 bases from V and 5 bases from J, with 21 bases between. For the CDR3, the DNA is TGTGCCAGCTGGCTTGGGAGCGGCCCCGGGGAGACCCAGTACTTC. Its translation: CASWLGSGPGETQYF.

The rearrangement uses TRBV4-1 and TRBJ2-5, with a tentative D call TRBD2 (5 bases). Trimming stripped 3 bases from V and 7 bases from J, with 18 bases between. Germline CDR1 MGHRA, CDR2 YSYEKL. This CDR3 is 15 amino acids long. Here the CDR3 reads CASSQALLGMGTQYF. The CDR3 coding sequence is TGCGCCAGCAGCCAGGCCTTACTAGGGATGGGGACCCAGTACTTC.

This clonotype appeared a few times. The genes are TRBV3-1 and TRBJ2-7; D gene unclear. The CDR3 loop spans 14 amino acids. Trimming took 1 base from V and 3 from J, leaving 10 bases between them. Germline V CDR1 and CDR2: LGHDT, YNNKEL (reference sequence). As DNA, the CDR3 is TGTGCCAGCAGCCAAGCGGGTGAGCTCTACGAGCAGTACTTC. Protein: CASSQAGELYEQYF.

V and J are TRBV7-2 and TRBJ1-6; TRBD1 agrees at 7 bases. This CDR3 has 14 amino acids. Germline-derived CDR1 and CDR2 are SGHTA and FQGNSA. Trimming removed 4 bases from V and 9 bases from J; junction bases left unmatched: 6. The CDR3 here is CASSWRQGTSPLHF. CDR3 bases: TGTGCCAGCAGCTGGCGACAGGGTACTTCACCCCTCCACTTT. Full variable domain (remainder filled in from reference TRBV7-2 and TRBJ1-6): GAGVSQSPSNKVTEKGKDVELRCDPISGHTALYWYRQSLGQGLEFLIYFQGNSAPDKSGLPSDRFSAERTGGSVSTLTIQRTQQEDSAVYLCASSWRQGTSPLHFGNGTRLTVT.

This chain connects TRBV6-5 to TRBJ2-1; the match to TRBD2 covers 10 bases. This CDR3 is built from 16 residues. From germline, CDR1 is MNHEY and CDR2 SVGAGI. The V gene end was trimmed by 6 bases and the J gene end by 0 bases; junction bases not matched to a gene: 5. This CDR3 is CASSYRTSGSYNEQFF. The DNA of the CDR3 is TGTGCCAGCAGCTACCGGACTAGCGGCTCCTACAATGAGCAGTTCTTC.

This chain links TRBV6-5 with TRBJ2-3; D possibly corresponds to TRBD2 (6 bases). V was shortened by 6 bases and J by 4 bases, with 11 bases between the two germline ends. Germline CDR1 is MNHEY and CDR2 is SVGAGI. This CDR3 is 13 amino acids long. The CDR3 DNA is TGTGCCAGCAGAGCCGGGAGTCCAGATACGCAGTATTTT. This codes for CASRAGSPDTQYF.

The V and J genes are TRBV24-1 and TRBJ1-2, with unresolved D. Germline CDR1 is KGHDR and CDR2 is SFDVKD. V was trimmed by 8 bases and J by 0 bases, leaving 9 bases between them. The CDR3 is made up of 13 amino acids. The CDR3 sequence is CATNDYSNYGYTF. CDR3 coding DNA: TGTGCCACCAATGACTACTCTAACTATGGCTACACCTTC.

This clonotype was seen more than once but under ten times. This rearrangement joins TRBV7-3 to TRBJ2-3; 7 positions match TRBD1. CDR1 is SGHTA and CDR2 is FQGTGA in the germline V gene. The V and J ends lost 4 bases and 6 bases, in that order; junction bases with no gene match: 13. This CDR3 region has 16 residues. CDR3 residues: CASSSGRQGSTDTQYF. CDR3 sequence (DNA): TGTGCCAGCAGCTCGGGTCGACAGGGAAGTACCGATACGCAGTATTTT.

Of note for this clonotype: Germline and junction disagree at one end, which may indicate a read error. The chain uses TRBV12-3 or TRBV12-4 and TRBJ2-1; TRBD2 agrees at 14 bases. The length of the CDR3 is 15 residues. CDR3 in amino acids: CASRGGTSGSGEQVF. CDR3 nucleotides: TGTGCCAGCAGGGGCGGGACTAGCGGGAGTGGTGAGCAGGTCTTC.

This chain joins TRBV6-6 and TRBJ2-7, with 7 bases aligning to TRBD1. V was pared by 6 bases and J by 5 bases, with 7 bases of the junction left unmatched. CDR1 and CDR2 from the germline V gene are MNHNY and SVGAGI (reference sequence). This CDR3 spans 13 amino acids. CDR3 loop: CASRTGYSNEQYF. For the CDR3, the DNA is TGTGCCAGCAGGACAGGGTATTCCAACGAGCAGTACTTC.

The chain uses TRBV2 and TRBJ2-1; D gene unclear. The V gene lost 4 bases and the J gene lost 10 bases, with 8 bases spanning the gap. Germline V gene sequence: CDR1 SNHLY, CDR2 FYNNEI. CDR3 length equals 11 residues. DNA for the CDR3: TGTGCCAGCAGTGTGTCATGGGAGCAGTTCTTC. This encodes CASSVSWEQFF.

There are many counts of this clonotype. The chain uses TRBV29-1 and TRBJ2-5; perhaps TRBD1 as D (5 bases). The V gene lost 4 bases and the J gene lost 5 bases, with 14 bases spanning the gap. CDR1 and CDR2 (germline): SQVTM, ANQGSEA. This CDR3 comprises 13 residues. The CDR3 is CSVGISGPETQYF. CDR3 nucleotides: TGCAGCGTTGGTATATCAGGGCCGGAGACCCAGTACTTC.

The V gene is TRBV21-1, the J gene TRBJ1-2. TRBV21-1 is a documented pseudogene. This CDR3 region has 14 residues. The CDR3 region has the DNA TGTGCCAGCAGTAGAGGTGGGGTGAGGTATGGCTACACCTTC. The encoded protein is CASSRGGVRYGYTF.

This clonotype was recorded a few times. The V gene is TRBV11-2, the J gene TRBJ2-1, with unresolved D. The V end was cut by 3 bases, the J end by 3 bases, with 12 bases between. The germline CDR1 and CDR2 sequences are SGHAT and FQNNGV. This CDR3 spans 15 amino acids. DNA of the CDR3: TGTGCCAGCAGCTTCCCTACGGGCGGCTACAATGAGCAGTTCTTC. Protein: CASSFPTGGYNEQFF.

The chain is built from TRBV20-1 and TRBJ1-1, with D uncertain. CDR1 is DFQATT and CDR2 is SNEGSKA in the germline V gene (reference sequence). Trimming took 7 bases from V and 1 from J, leaving 7 bases between them. CDR3 length: 11 amino acids. The CDR3 sequence is CSEWRNTEAFF. CDR3 sequence (DNA): TGCAGTGAGTGGAGGAACACTGAAGCTTTCTTT.

CDR3 amino acids: CASSVDPQLGGYTF. CDR3 DNA sequence: TGTGCCAGCAGCGTAGACCCCCAACTGGGGGGCTACACCTTC. The chain is built from TRBV9 and TRBJ1-2; no firm D call. This CDR3 has 14 residues. V was cut by 0 bases and J by 8 bases, with 14 bases left in between. Per the germline V gene, CDR1 is SGDLS and CDR2 is YYNGEE.

Details on this clonotype: The junction differs from germline at one of its ends, possibly a read error. The rearrangement uses TRBV7-3 and TRBJ1-5; 7 bases line up with TRBD1. This CDR3 region has 15 residues. Germline V gives CDR1 SGHTA, CDR2 FQGTGA. Here the CDR3 reads CACSLTGEENQPQHF. CDR3 coding DNA: TGTGCCTGCAGCTTAACAGGGGAAGAGAATCAGCCCCAGCATTTT. Supplemented by reference TRBV7-3 and TRBJ1-5, the full variable domain reads GAGVSQTPSNKVTEKGKYVELRCDPISGHTALYWYRQSLGQGPEFLIYFQGTGAADDSGLPNDRFFAVRPEGSVSTLKIQRTERGDSAVYLCACSLTGEENQPQHFGDGTRLSIL.

This clonotype was picked up a small number of times. The chain has TRBV7-9 and TRBJ2-5; D possibly uses TRBD1 or TRBD2 (5 bases each). Germline-derived CDR1 and CDR2 are SEHNR and FQNEAQ (reference sequence). The CDR3 extends over 17 amino acids. The V and J ends lost 6 bases and 0 bases respectively, with 20 bases between them. The CDR3 sequence is CASSSYFGTVNQETQYF. DNA for the CDR3: TGTGCCAGCAGTTCCTATTTCGGGACGGTCAACCAAGAGACCCAGTACTTC.

The rearrangement uses TRBV5-1 and TRBJ2-7; the D gene could be TRBD1 or TRBD2 (5 bases each). V was trimmed by 0 bases and J by 2 bases, leaving 12 bases between them. The CDR3 is made up of 15 amino acids. CDR1 is SGHRS, CDR2 YFSETQ, per germline. The CDR3 sequence: CASSLAPGTTYEQYF. CDR3 bases: TGCGCCAGCAGCTTGGCCCCAGGGACCACCTACGAGCAGTACTTC. Combining the CDR3 with reference TRBV5-1 and TRBJ2-7 gives the whole variable domain KAGVTQTPRYLIKTRGQQVTLSCSPISGHRSVSWYQQTPGQGLQFLFEYFSETQRNKGNFPGRFSGRQFSNSRSEMNVSTLELGDSALYLCASSLAPGTTYEQYFGPGTRLTVT.

V gene TRBV7-6 combines with J gene TRBJ2-7, with 9 nucleotides matching TRBD2. The CDR3 is 15 residues long. V was pared by 5 bases and J by 4 bases, with 9 bases of the junction left unmatched. CDR1 is SGHVS and CDR2 is FNYEAQ in the germline V gene. DNA for the CDR3: TGTGCCAGCAGCCCCCGAGCGGGGGGCGTTTACGAGCAGTACTTC. Amino acids: CASSPRAGGVYEQYF.

This clonotype occurred a few times. Compared with germline, one end of the junction differs, possibly owing to a read error. The rearrangement links TRBV10-3 to TRBJ2-3; unclear D gene. The CDR3 consists of 15 residues. Germline-derived CDR1 and CDR2 are ENHRY and SYGVKD. The CDR3 DNA sequence: TGTGCCGTCAGTAAGAAGAGCCCCTGGGGAGATACGCAGTATTTT. This codes for CAVSKKSPWGDTQYF.

V is TRBV18 and J is TRBJ1-2, with TRBD1 as a possible D gene (5 bases). Germline values: CDR1 KGHSH, CDR2 LQKENI. V was trimmed by 3 bases and J by 5 bases, leaving 13 bases between them. CDR3 size: 14 residues. CDR3 in DNA: TGTGCCAGCTCACCCTCACAGGAAAAATATGGCTACACCTTC. Protein sequence: CASSPSQEKYGYTF. Using reference TRBV18 and TRBJ1-2 for the parts outside the CDR3, the full variable domain is NAGVMQNPRHLVRRRGQEARLRCSPMKGHSHVYWYRQLPEEGLKFMVYLQKENIIDESGMPKERFSAEFPKEGPSILRIQQVVRGDSAAYFCASSPSQEKYGYTFGSGTRLTVV.